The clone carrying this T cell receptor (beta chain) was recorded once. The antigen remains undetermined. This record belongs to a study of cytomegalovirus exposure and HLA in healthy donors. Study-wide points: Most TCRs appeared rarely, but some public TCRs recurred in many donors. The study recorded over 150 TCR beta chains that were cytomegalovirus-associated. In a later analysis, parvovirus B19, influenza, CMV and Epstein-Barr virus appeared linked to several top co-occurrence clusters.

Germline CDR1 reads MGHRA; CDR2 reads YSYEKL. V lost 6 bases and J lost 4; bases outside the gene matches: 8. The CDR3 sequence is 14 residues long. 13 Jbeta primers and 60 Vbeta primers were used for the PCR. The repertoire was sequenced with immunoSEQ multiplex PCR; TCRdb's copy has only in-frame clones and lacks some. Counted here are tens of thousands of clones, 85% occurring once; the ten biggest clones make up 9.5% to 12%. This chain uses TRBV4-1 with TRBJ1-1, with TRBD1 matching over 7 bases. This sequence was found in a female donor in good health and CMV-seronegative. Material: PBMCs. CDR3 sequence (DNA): TGCGCCAGCAGGGGGAACAGGGGTGGCACTGAAGCTTTCTTT. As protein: CASRGNRGGTEAFF.